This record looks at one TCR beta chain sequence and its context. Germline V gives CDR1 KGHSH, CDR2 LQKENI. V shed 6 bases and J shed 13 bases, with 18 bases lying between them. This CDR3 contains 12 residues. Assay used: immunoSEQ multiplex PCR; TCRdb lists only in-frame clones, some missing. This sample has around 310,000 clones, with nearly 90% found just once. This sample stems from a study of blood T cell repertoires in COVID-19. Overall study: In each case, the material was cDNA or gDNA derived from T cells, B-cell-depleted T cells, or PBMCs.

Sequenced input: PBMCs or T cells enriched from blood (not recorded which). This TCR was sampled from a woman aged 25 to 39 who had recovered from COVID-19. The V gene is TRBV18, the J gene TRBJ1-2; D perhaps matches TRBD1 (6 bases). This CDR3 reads CASSPDTQGLTF. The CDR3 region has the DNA TGTGCCAGCTCCCCGGATACACAGGGTCTCACCTTC.